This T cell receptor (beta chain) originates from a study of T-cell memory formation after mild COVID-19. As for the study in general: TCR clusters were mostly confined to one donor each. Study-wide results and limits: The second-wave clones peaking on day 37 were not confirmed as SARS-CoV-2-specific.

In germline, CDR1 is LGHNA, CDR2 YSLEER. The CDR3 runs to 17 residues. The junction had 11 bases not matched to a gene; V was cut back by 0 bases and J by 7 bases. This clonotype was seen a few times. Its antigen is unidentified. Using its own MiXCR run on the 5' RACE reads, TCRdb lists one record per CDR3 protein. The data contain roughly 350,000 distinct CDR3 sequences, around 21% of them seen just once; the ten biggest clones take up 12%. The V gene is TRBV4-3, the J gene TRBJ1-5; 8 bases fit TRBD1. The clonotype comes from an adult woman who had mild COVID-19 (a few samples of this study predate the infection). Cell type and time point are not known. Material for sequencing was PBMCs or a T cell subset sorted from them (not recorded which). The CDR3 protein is CASSQEMYQGAGQPQHF. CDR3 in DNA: TGCGCCAGCAGCCAAGAAATGTATCAGGGGGCGGGGCAGCCCCAGCATTTT.